This TCR beta chain was sequenced for a study of T cell responses to AZD1222 COVID-19 vaccine. The table came from immunoSEQ multiplex PCR; TCRdb's copy has only in-frame clones and leaves some out. This sample yields around 120,000 clones, of which 90% are seen a single time; just over 7% belongs to the top ten. The germline CDR1 and CDR2 sequences are SGHAT and FQNNGV. The CDR3 length is 15 residues. V shed 1 base, J shed 4 bases, and the junction held 6 bases outside the gene matches. This clonotype was sampled from an adult in good health. The material sequenced was peripheral blood, taken on day 0 of AZD1222 vaccination. The chain uses TRBV11-2 and TRBJ1-2, with 7 nucleotides matching TRBD1. CDR3 sequence: CASSLVTGNTYGYTF. The CDR3, as DNA: TGTGCCAGCAGCTTAGTGACAGGGAATACCTATGGCTACACCTTC.